This is a list of T cell receptor beta chains from one sample in a study of a mutant IDH1 vaccine in newly diagnosed glioma. These receptors' antigens are unknown. Assay used: immunoSEQ multiplex PCR; TCRdb lists only in-frame clones, some missing. The sample lists around 54,000 clones, around 86% occurring once. The sequencing used PBMCs, collected from a glioma patient whose treatment included an IDH1 peptide vaccine. The source of these receptors is a man aged 40-55 years with glioma. The CDR3 runs from the conserved cysteine through the conserved F or W. Fields, in order: J gene, clone size, D gene, V gene, CDR3 length, CDR3 DNA, CDR3 protein. The D gene is left open where the match is weak. Size tells how often a clone was seen (once, few, many) or the class of an expanded clone, and some rows leave it out.

TRBJ1-4	-	-	TRBV7-9	14	TGTGCCAGCAGCTTGTTTGCAACTAATGAAAAACTGTTTTTT	CASSLFATNEKLFF
TRBJ1-4	-	TRBD1	TRBV4-1	16	TGCGCCAGCAGAAACGACAGGGCGACAACTAATGAAAAACTGTTTTTT	CASRNDRATTNEKLFF
TRBJ2-6	-	-	TRBV2	17	TGTGCCAGCAGTCTTAGGGGCCCCTCCTCTGGGGCCAACGTCCTGACTTTC	CASSLRGPSSGANVLTF
TRBJ1-1	few	TRBD1	TRBV4-2	14	TGTGCCAGCACCAGGGACAGGGCTGACACTGAAGCTTTCTTT	CASTRDRADTEAFF
TRBJ1-3	-	-	TRBV27	14	TGTGCCAGCAGCCCCGGGGGACCGGGAAACACCATATATTTT	CASSPGGPGNTIYF
TRBJ2-4	-	TRBD1	TRBV5-1	14	TGCGCCAGCAGCTTAGAAGGGACAGAGAACATTCAGTACTTC	CASSLEGTENIQYF
TRBJ2-1	-	TRBD2	TRBV28	14	TGTGCCAGTGGCGTGGTCGGTCGGGGGGGTGAGCAGTTCTTC	CASGVVGRGGEQFF
TRBJ2-7	-	-	TRBV4-2	13	TGTGCCAGCAGCCAAGACCCAGGGTTCGAGCAGTACTTC	CASSQDPGFEQYF
TRBJ2-1	-	TRBD2	TRBV9	14	TGTGCCAGCAGCTGGACTAGCGGTAACAATGAGCAGTTCTTC	CASSWTSGNNEQFF
TRBJ2-7	-	-	TRBV27	11	TGTGCCAGCAGTTTCGGGCACGAGCAGTACTTC	CASSFGHEQYF
TRBJ2-7	-	TRBD2	TRBV4-1	16	TGCGCCAGCAGCCAACAGGGGACTAGCGGTTTATACGAGCAGTACTTC	CASSQQGTSGLYEQYF
TRBJ2-7	-	-	TRBV19	13	TGTGCCAGTAGTAACGGTATCGGCTACGAGCAGTACTTC	CASSNGIGYEQYF
TRBJ1-3	-	-	TRBV6-1	15	TGTGCCAGCAGTGACTGGGGGGACATCGGAAACACCATATATTTT	CASSDWGDIGNTIYF
TRBJ2-7	once	TRBD1	TRBV7-2	14	TGTGCCAGCAGCTTAGAGGGGGACAGCTACGAGCAGTACTTC	CASSLEGDSYEQYF
TRBJ2-7	-	-	TRBV28	14	TGTGCCAGTCTCGGAGTCAGCACAGTCTACGAGCAGTACTTC	CASLGVSTVYEQYF
TRBJ1-3	-	-	TRBV18	14	TGTGCCAGCTCACCGAGGGGGTTTCCAGACACCATATATTTT	CASSPRGFPDTIYF